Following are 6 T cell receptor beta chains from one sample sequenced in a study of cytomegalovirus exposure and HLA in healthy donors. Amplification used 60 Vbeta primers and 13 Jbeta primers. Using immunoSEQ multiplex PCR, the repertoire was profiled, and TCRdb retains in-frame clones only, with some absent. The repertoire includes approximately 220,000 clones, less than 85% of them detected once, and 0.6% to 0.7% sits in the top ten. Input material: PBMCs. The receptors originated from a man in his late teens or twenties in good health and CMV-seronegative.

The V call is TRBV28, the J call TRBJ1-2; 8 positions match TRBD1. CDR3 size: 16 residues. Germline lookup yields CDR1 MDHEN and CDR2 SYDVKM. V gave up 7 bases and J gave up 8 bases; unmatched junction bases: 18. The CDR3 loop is CASTFGSGQVVFGYTF. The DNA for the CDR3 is TGTGCCAGCACCTTTGGGTCGGGACAGGTAGTCTTCGGCTACACCTTC.

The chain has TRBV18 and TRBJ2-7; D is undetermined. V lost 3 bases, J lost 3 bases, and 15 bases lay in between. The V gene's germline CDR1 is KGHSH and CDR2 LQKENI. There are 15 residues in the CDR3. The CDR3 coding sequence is TGTGCCAGCTCACCGACTTCCATGTTCATCTACGAGCAGTACTTC. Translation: CASSPTSMFIYEQYF.

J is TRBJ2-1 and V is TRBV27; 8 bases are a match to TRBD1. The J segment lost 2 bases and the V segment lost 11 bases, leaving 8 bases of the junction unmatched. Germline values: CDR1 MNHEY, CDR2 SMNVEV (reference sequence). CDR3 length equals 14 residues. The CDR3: CAARTGQTYNEQFF. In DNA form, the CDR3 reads TGTGCCGCGAGGACAGGGCAAACCTACAATGAGCAGTTCTTC.

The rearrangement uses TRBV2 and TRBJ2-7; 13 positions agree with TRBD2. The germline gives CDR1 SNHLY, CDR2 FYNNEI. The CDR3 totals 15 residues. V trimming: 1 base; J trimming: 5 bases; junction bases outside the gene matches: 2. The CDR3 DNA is TGTGCCAGCAGTGAAGGACTAGCGGGAGGACACGAGCAGTACTTC. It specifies CASSEGLAGGHEQYF.

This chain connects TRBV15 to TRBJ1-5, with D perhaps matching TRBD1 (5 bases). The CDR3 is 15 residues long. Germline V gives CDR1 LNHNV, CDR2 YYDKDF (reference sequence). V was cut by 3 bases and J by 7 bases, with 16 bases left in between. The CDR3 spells CATSRNIGVGQPQHF. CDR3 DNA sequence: TGTGCCACCAGCAGGAACATAGGGGTGGGCCAGCCCCAGCATTTT.

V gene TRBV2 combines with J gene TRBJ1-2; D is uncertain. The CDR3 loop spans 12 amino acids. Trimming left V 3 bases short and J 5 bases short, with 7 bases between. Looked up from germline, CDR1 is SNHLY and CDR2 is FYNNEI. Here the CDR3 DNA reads TGTGCCAGCAGTGATGAGGGTTATGGCTACACCTTC. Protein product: CASSDEGYGYTF.